This TCR beta chain stems from a study of blood T cells in healthy people across ages (dated by TCRdb to the mid-2010s). Broadly, across the study: In model experiments, roughly one uniquely barcoded TCR beta cDNA molecule per two T cells was captured by template switching. Age-related changes in TCR beta repertoire diversity were measured in the study by deep sequencing normalized with unique cDNA molecular identifiers. The donors were divided into four age groups: young (average around 16 years), middle-aged (approximately 42), aged (approximately 62) and long-lived (nearly 85). To avoid experimental bias, donors of different ages were randomly spread across the sequencing lanes. The study analyzed two additional independent replicas of 1 million unique cDNA reads from the same blood draw for two donors, one aged 18 to 29 and one aged 80 or older. The full study reports these points: As age increased, observed TCR beta diversity per million T cells dropped in a roughly linear way, and a significant reduction was already evident by age 40. The long-lived group showed more naive CD4+ T cells, fewer expanded clones and increased TCR diversity than the aged group, suggesting age selection. Because donor CMV infection status was unknown, age-related changes in expanded clonotypes were potentially confounded. There was a strong correlation between observed TCR beta diversity and the percentage of naive T cells measured by flow cytometry. Conclusive comparison of naive and antigen-experienced compartments was prevented by the profiling of bulk unsorted PBMCs. Estimates of total diversity from one million sequenced T cells were regarded as lower bounds and underestimates.

Comment on this clonotype: What antigen it recognizes has not been identified. No base qualities exist here, and no much larger clone lies one base off it.

The library was obtained by 5' RACE. These reads were obtained on an Illumina HiSeq 2500. A second PCR of roughly 7 to 11 cycles was performed with a sample-barcoded 5' primer and a J-beta primer mix. A template-switch 5' adaptor carrying 12 random nucleotides introduced a unique molecular identifier onto each TCR beta cDNA molecule. Each sample yielded at least 3 million CDR3-containing paired-end reads. First-strand cDNA synthesis was performed from all RNA using the Mint cDNA synthesis kit, with priming by a TRBC-specific oligonucleotide. Following uracil-DNA glycosylase treatment, a first 18-cycle PCR with universal primers M1SS and BC2_uni_R was performed on all cDNA. The paper's data handling went like this. Normalization of each sample was performed by random selection of 1 million high-quality reads, each carrying a distinct molecular identifier. Reads with shared molecular identifiers were discarded instead of being binned into consensus sequences. MiTCR, set to a Q25 quality threshold and the strictest error-elimination algorithm, was used for CDR3 identification, clonotype clustering and error correction. A nonparametric unseen species model using Euler transformation provided a lower-bound estimate of total TCR beta diversity. Clones were called with MiXCR by TCRdb after fastp trimmed the public reads at Q25, and only in-frame beta chains were retained. When rows share a CDR3 protein, they turn into one entry using the most common DNA and genes. The V and J calls, along with clone size, are taken from TCRdb and not from the paper's own processing. For this sample there are almost 1 million distinct CDR3 sequences; roughly 51% appear just once. Jointly, the top ten make up about 21% of the sample.

Donors were 40 or so systemically healthy Caucasian individuals from Russia aged roughly 6 to 95 years. Each donor gave ten milliliters of peripheral blood, drawn into EDTA-treated Vacutainer tubes. PBMCs were isolated by Ficoll-Paque density-gradient centrifugation, with at least 7 million obtained per sample. Trizol reagent was used to extract total RNA from the PBMCs, yielding at least 6 micrograms per sample. For every donor, an aliquot of PBMCs went through flow cytometry to measure the percentages of naive CD45RAhigh/CD27high T cells. V was cut back by 8 bases and J by 6 bases, leaving a gap of 21 bases between them. CDR1 MNHNY and CDR2 SVGAGI are derived from the germline V gene (reference sequence). Measured from the cysteine to the phenylalanine, the CDR3 is 15 residues long. Of the read, only the CDR3 DNA is kept; its 45 bases are in frame from base 1.

This receptor was taken from a woman aged 60-75 years in good health. Sequences were obtained from blood. The V gene is TRBV6-6 and the J gene is TRBJ2-3; a tentative D match to TRBD2 spans 6 bases. In nucleotides, the sequence is TGTGCCAGCCACGGGGGACTGGGAGATTCCGATACGCAGTATTTT. The resulting protein is CASHGGLGDSDTQYF.